Each of the 30 T cell receptor beta chains below was sequenced from the same sample in a study of shared clonotypes between healthy human individuals. Generated by immunoSEQ multiplex PCR, the TCRdb table keeps only in-frame clones and is missing some. The profile shows fewer than 1.4 million clones, 78% of them singletons. Input material: memory CD4+ T cells from PBMCs. Documented subset: CD45RA-negative fraction. The receptors shown here come from a man between 18 and 29 years old in good health. Some clones in this sample may be carry-over from other donors' samples.

This clone was picked up a small number of times. The rearrangement joins TRBV5-4 to TRBJ2-7; D remains ambiguous. From germline, CDR1 is SGHNT and CDR2 YYREEE (reference sequence). The CDR3 spans 14 residues. The V end was cut by 4 bases, the J end by 0 bases, with 11 bases between. The CDR3 region is CASSTDGASYEQYF. As DNA, the CDR3 is TGTGCCAGCAGCACGGACGGTGCCTCCTACGAGCAGTACTTC. Supplemented by reference TRBV5-4 and TRBJ2-7, the full variable domain reads ETGVTQSPTHLIKTRGQQVTLRCSSQSGHNTVSWYQQALGQGPQFIFQYYREEENGRGNFPPRFSGLQFPNYSSELNVNALELDDSALYLCASSTDGASYEQYFGPGTRLTVT.

This clone has only a few counts. The rearrangement uses TRBV5-1 and TRBJ1-2, with D perhaps matching TRBD1 (5 bases). Looked up from germline, CDR1 is SGHRS and CDR2 is YFSETQ. V was pared by 5 bases and J by 8 bases, with 13 bases between. This CDR3 comprises 12 residues. CDR3 in amino acids: CASRSTAGGYTF. The CDR3 DNA reads as TGCGCCAGCAGATCGACAGCTGGCGGCTACACCTTC.

This chain joins TRBV19 and TRBJ2-7; D gene unclear. Germline values: CDR1 LNHDA, CDR2 SQIVND (reference sequence). CDR3 length equals 15 residues. V was cut by 5 bases and J by 1 base, with 15 bases left in between. The CDR3, as DNA: TGTGCCAGTAGTCCACTCGGGCAGCCTTCCTACGAGCAGTACTTC. This sequence encodes CASSPLGQPSYEQYF.

V usage is TRBV4-1 and J usage is TRBJ2-7; 7 nucleotides align to TRBD1. The V gene end was trimmed by 4 bases and the J gene end by 0 bases; junction bases not matched to a gene: 9. The CDR3 consists of 16 residues. Germline V gene lookup returns CDR1 MGHRA and CDR2 YSYEKL. In nucleotides, the CDR3 is TGCGCCAGCAGCCGAGGGACAGCCGATAGCTCCTACGAGCAGTACTTC. This encodes CASSRGTADSSYEQYF.

The rearrangement links TRBV27 to TRBJ2-2; 10 nucleotides agree with TRBD2. The junction had 9 bases not matched to a gene; V was cut back by 2 bases and J by 3 bases. Germline lookup yields CDR1 MNHEY and CDR2 SMNVEV (reference sequence). The CDR3 covers 18 residues. The CDR3 here is CASSLVLAGGGHTGELFF. In DNA form, the CDR3 reads TGTGCCAGCAGTTTAGTGTTAGCGGGAGGCGGGCACACCGGGGAGCTGTTTTTT.

The rearrangement joins TRBV7-6 to TRBJ1-1; D unresolved. Between the trimmed V and J ends, which lost 1 base and 0 bases, there was a span of 9 bases. CDR1 and CDR2 from the germline V gene are SGHVS and FNYEAQ. This CDR3 spans 15 amino acids. The DNA of the CDR3 is TGTGCCAGCAGCTTAGGAGCAGGACTGAACACTGAAGCTTTCTTT. Amino acids: CASSLGAGLNTEAFF.

The chain uses TRBV6-1 and TRBJ2-3; maybe TRBD2 (6 bases). The V end lost 2 bases, the J end lost 0 bases, and 9 bases lay between the germline ends. Germline V lookup: CDR1 MNHNS, CDR2 SASEGT. The CDR3 runs 15 residues. In DNA form, the CDR3 reads TGTGCCAGCAGTGAATGGGGGGTTAGCACAGATACGCAGTATTTT. Its protein product is CASSEWGVSTDTQYF.

In its sample, this clone was seen once. The chain joins TRBV14 to TRBJ1-1; TRBD1 aligns across 8 bases. V trimming: 4 bases; J trimming: 5 bases; junction bases outside the gene matches: 3. The V gene's germline CDR1 is SGHDN and CDR2 FVKESK. The CDR3 runs to 13 residues. The CDR3 nucleotides read TGTGCCAGCAGCCGAACAGGGGGGACTGAAGCTTTCTTT. Translated: CASSRTGGTEAFF.

This CDR3 reads CASSWSSGSSYEQYF. CDR3 coding DNA: TGTGCCAGCAGCTGGAGCAGCGGGAGCAGCTACGAGCAGTACTTC. The V call is TRBV11-2, the J call TRBJ2-7; TRBD2 aligns across 8 bases. The V gene end was trimmed by 4 bases and the J gene end by 3 bases; junction bases not matched to a gene: 8. This CDR3 spans 15 amino acids. Germline values: CDR1 SGHAT, CDR2 FQNNGV.

The V and J genes are TRBV9 and TRBJ2-7; D gene unclear. CDR1 and CDR2 (germline): SGDLS, YYNGEE. The CDR3 runs to 13 residues. V lost 3 bases and J lost 2, with 9 bases in between. CDR3 DNA: TGTGCCAGCAGCGACACCATTCCCTACGAGCAGTACTTC. Translation gives CASSDTIPYEQYF. Variable domain in full (rest from reference TRBV9 and TRBJ2-7): DSGVTQTPKHLITATGQRVTLRCSPRSGDLSVYWYQQSLDQGLQFLIQYYNGEERAKGNILERFSAQQFPDLHSELNLSSLELGDSALYFCASSDTIPYEQYFGPGTRLTVT.

The CDR3 loop reads CASSPRGGAANTEAFF. The CDR3 DNA reads as TGTGCCAGCTCACCCAGGGGGGGTGCGGCGAACACTGAAGCTTTCTTT. The rearrangement joins TRBV18 to TRBJ1-1, with 7 bases identical to TRBD1. CDR1 and CDR2 from the germline V gene are KGHSH and LQKENI. The CDR3 extends over 16 amino acids. Trimming removed 3 bases from V and 1 base from J; junction bases left unmatched: 8.

This chain joins TRBV5-4 and TRBJ2-2; D is tentatively TRBD1 or TRBD2 (6 bases each). This CDR3 has 15 amino acids. Germline assignment: CDR1 SGHNT and CDR2 YYREEE (reference sequence). Trimming cost V 2 bases and J 3 bases, with 11 bases left between them. The CDR3 here is CASSFRGGHTGELFF. The CDR3 DNA follows: TGTGCCAGCAGCTTCAGGGGAGGTCACACCGGGGAGCTGTTTTTT.

This chain connects TRBV28 to TRBJ1-6; D call uncertain. Germline V CDR1 and CDR2: MDHEN, SYDVKM. CDR3 length: 16 residues. V lost 3 bases and J lost 7, with 16 bases in between. CDR3 sequence: CASSLNAGATNSPLHF. CDR3 DNA sequence: TGTGCCAGCAGTTTGAACGCCGGAGCGACGAATTCACCCCTCCACTTT.

The rearrangement links TRBV15 to TRBJ2-1, with D possibly matching TRBD2 (6 bases). Germline lookup yields CDR1 LNHNV and CDR2 YYDKDF (reference sequence). This CDR3 spans 17 amino acids. V gave up 2 bases and J gave up 0 bases, with 14 bases separating them. CDR3: CATSRFLRESSYNEQFF. The CDR3 DNA follows: TGTGCCACCAGCAGATTCCTACGGGAGAGCTCCTACAATGAGCAGTTCTTC.

The CDR3 nucleotides are TGTGCCAGCAGCACTAAGGAGGGGACTAGCGGGAATGGGGCTTGGACCCAGTACTTC. Protein sequence: CASSTKEGTSGNGAWTQYF. This chain joins TRBV21-1 and TRBJ2-5; TRBD2 is taken as the D call from the table, unchecked against the DNA. TRBV21-1 is reported as a pseudogene. The CDR3 covers 19 residues.

The chain couples TRBV11-2 to TRBJ1-5; 11 bases map to TRBD1. J lost 6 bases, V lost 5 bases, and 3 bases had no gene match. CDR1 SGHAT and CDR2 FQNNGV come from the germline V gene. There are 14 residues in the CDR3. The DNA of the CDR3 is TGTGCCAGCAGCCTCGGGACAGGGGGTCAGCCCCAGCATTTT. This encodes CASSLGTGGQPQHF.

The rearrangement joins TRBV4-3 to TRBJ2-6; 10 nucleotides match TRBD2. From germline, CDR1 is LGHNA and CDR2 YSLEER. Germline trimming cut 0 bases from V and 0 bases from J; bases unmatched to any gene: 5. The CDR3 runs to 19 residues. CDR3 sequence (DNA): TGCGCCAGCAGCCAAGATGTGAGCGGGAGGGCCTCTGGGGCCAACGTCCTGACTTTC. The encoded protein is CASSQDVSGRASGANVLTF.

The gene calls are TRBV28 and TRBJ1-5; TRBD1 is a possible D gene (6 bases). V dropped 6 bases and J dropped 3 bases, with 18 bases sitting between them. Germline loops: CDR1 MDHEN, CDR2 SYDVKM. This CDR3 has 16 amino acids. The CDR3 reads CASRTGTLGDNQPQHF. CDR3 sequence (DNA): TGTGCCAGCAGGACTGGGACACTAGGGGACAATCAGCCCCAGCATTTT.

V is TRBV6-1 and J is TRBJ2-5; the D call may be TRBD1 or TRBD2 (6 bases each). This CDR3 is built from 17 residues. Looked up from germline, CDR1 is MNHNS and CDR2 is SASEGT. With 0 bases removed from V and 7 bases from J, the gap between germline ends came to 21 bases. CDR3 bases: TGTGCCAGCAGTGAAGCGAGGTTGGGGGGCCGCGGAGGGACCCAGTACTTC. Translated, it gives CASSEARLGGRGGTQYF.

Of note for this clone: The sample contains more than one DNA sequence encoding this CDR3. This chain connects TRBV6-1 to TRBJ2-7; D remains ambiguous. CDR1 is MNHNS and CDR2 is SASEGT in the germline V gene. Trimming shortened V by 3 bases and J by 4 bases, and 4 bases separated the two germline ends. The CDR3 runs to 11 residues. The CDR3 coding sequence is TGTGCCAGCAGTGATAGGTACGAGCAGTACTTC. This codes for CASSDRYEQYF.

This clone was counted ten times or more. The chain uses TRBV7-2 and TRBJ2-7; 10 positions agree with TRBD2. Looked up from germline, CDR1 is SGHTA and CDR2 is FQGNSA. V was pared by 6 bases and J by 3 bases, with 8 bases of the junction left unmatched. This CDR3 has 15 amino acids. The CDR3 is CASRPRTSGGYEQYF. In DNA, the CDR3 is TGTGCCAGCAGGCCTAGGACTAGCGGTGGCTACGAGCAGTACTTC.

The V call is TRBV4-3, the J call TRBJ1-2; D is possibly TRBD1 (5 bases). Germline V gene data show CDR1 as LGHNA and CDR2 as YSLEER. V lost 2 bases, J lost 7 bases, and 17 bases lay in between. CDR3 length: 15 residues. The CDR3 here is CASSQKGIPGFGYTF. The CDR3 DNA follows: TGCGCCAGCAGCCAAAAGGGGATCCCGGGGTTTGGCTACACCTTC.

V gene TRBV28 combines with J gene TRBJ1-1; tentative D call: TRBD1 (5 bases). Germline values: CDR1 MDHEN, CDR2 SYDVKM. Between the trimmed V and J ends, which lost 3 bases and 7 bases, there was a span of 9 bases. This CDR3 is built from 12 residues. Here the CDR3 reads CASSLEGLEAFF. DNA of the CDR3: TGTGCCAGCAGTTTGGAGGGGCTTGAAGCTTTCTTT.

A few counts support this clone. V usage is TRBV5-1 and J usage is TRBJ2-5; 8 bases line up with TRBD2. CDR1 and CDR2 from the germline V gene are SGHRS and YFSETQ. The CDR3 runs to 13 residues. Trimming took 4 bases from V and 5 from J; bases not matched to a gene: 4. DNA for the CDR3: TGCGCCAGCAGCCCGGGGGGGGCGGAGACCCAGTACTTC. Protein product: CASSPGGAETQYF.

The chain links TRBV11-1 to TRBJ2-7; D may match TRBD1 or TRBD2 (5 bases each). This CDR3 contains 14 residues. The germline V gene encodes CDR1 SGHAT and CDR2 FQDESV (reference sequence). Trimming stripped 5 bases from V and 3 bases from J, with 14 bases between. The CDR3: CASSRDPSFYEQYF. CDR3 nucleotides: TGTGCCAGCAGCCGGGACCCGTCTTTCTACGAGCAGTACTTC.

The chain couples TRBV5-6 to TRBJ1-1; the match to TRBD1 covers 7 bases. The germline CDR1 and CDR2 sequences are SGHDT and YYEEEE. The CDR3 totals 13 residues. Trimming at V came to 8 bases and at J to 0 bases, leaving 4 bases not matched to a gene. CDR3 in amino acids: CASVGQMNTEAFF. CDR3 bases: TGTGCCAGTGTGGGACAGATGAACACTGAAGCTTTCTTT.

The genes are TRBV28 and TRBJ1-2; D not resolved. V lost 7 bases and J lost 3, with 12 bases in between. CDR1 is MDHEN, CDR2 SYDVKM, per germline. CDR3 length: 13 residues. The CDR3 bases are TGTGCCAGCACCCCGCCGGGAGACTATGGCTACACCTTC. As protein: CASTPPGDYGYTF.

CDR3 loop: CSGEAGPNTGELFF. In DNA, the CDR3 is TGCAGCGGTGAGGCGGGACCGAACACCGGGGAGCTGTTTTTT. This chain joins TRBV29-1 and TRBJ2-2; D may be TRBD2 (6 bases). The CDR3 contains 14 residues. The V end lost 7 bases, the J end lost 0 bases, and 12 bases lay between the germline ends. Germline V gene sequence: CDR1 SQVTM, CDR2 ANQGSEA.

The sample holds many counts of this clone. V is TRBV30 and J is TRBJ2-5; 9 nucleotides line up with TRBD2. CDR3 length equals 13 residues. The junction had 1 base not matched to a gene; V was cut back by 0 bases and J by 5 bases. Germline V lookup: CDR1 GTSNPN, CDR2 SVGIG (reference sequence). CDR3 coding DNA: TGTGCCTGGAGTGTTAGCGGGAGTGAGACCCAGTACTTC. Amino acids: CAWSVSGSETQYF.

The chain couples TRBV4-2 to TRBJ2-1; no definite D call. Germline V gives CDR1 LGHNA, CDR2 YNFKEQ. CDR3 size: 12 residues. V was shortened by 0 bases and J by 13 bases, with 10 bases between the two germline ends. The CDR3 here is CASSQDNLLQFF. The CDR3 DNA reads TGTGCCAGCAGCCAAGACAATCTATTACAGTTCTTC.